A selection of T cell receptor beta chains follows, all from one sample in a study of blood T cell repertoires in COVID-19. Some clones are missing from TCRdb's copy, which holds only in-frame ones; the method was immunoSEQ multiplex PCR. The table records about 240,000 clones, 80% to 90% of them present only once. The sample comprised PBMCs or T cells enriched from blood (not recorded which). These receptors were obtained from a woman aged 25 to 39 who had recovered from COVID-19. CDR3s include the opening cysteine and the closing phenylalanine or tryptophan. The order of the fields is D gene, CDR3 length, J gene, V gene, clone size, CDR3 DNA, CDR3 protein. The D gene is left open where the match is weak. Not every row has a clone size; where given, it reads once, few, many or a size class.

>TRBD1|16|TRBJ1-6|TRBV6-2/TRBV6-3|.
TGTGCCAGCAGTCCGCCGCGGGGACAGGGGTGGTCACCCCTCCACTTT
CASSPPRGQGWSPLHF
>TRBD1|16|TRBJ1-5|TRBV10-3|.
TGTGCCAAAGAGGCCTTGAAGGGACAGTACAATCAGCCCCAGCATTTT
CAKEALKGQYNQPQHF
>TRBD1|13|TRBJ2-5|TRBV5-1|.
TGCGCCAGCAGCTTGGAGGGGGCGGAGACCCAGTACTTC
CASSLEGAETQYF
>TRBD2|15|TRBJ2-7|TRBV27|.
TGTGCCAGCAGTCCACTAGCGGGAGGGCCGGGCGAGCAGTACTTC
CASSPLAGGPGEQYF
>.|14|TRBJ1-2|TRBV28|.
TGTGCCAGCGGGGGGGTGCAGGGGCCTGGTGGCTACACCTTC
CASGGVQGPGGYTF
>.|15|TRBJ1-4|TRBV6-2/TRBV6-3|.
TGTGCCAGCAGTTATTTACAGGCGCCAAATGAAAAACTGTTTTTT
CASSYLQAPNEKLFF
>.|12|TRBJ1-4|TRBV3-1/TRBV3-2|.
TGTGCCAGCAGCCAAGTAGAAGAAAAACTGTTTTTT
CASSQVEEKLFF
>TRBD1|16|TRBJ1-1|TRBV7-2|.
TGTGCCAGCAGCACCCGGACAGGGCCAGCGGGCACTGAAGCTTTCTTT
CASSTRTGPAGTEAFF
>TRBD1|16|TRBJ1-5|TRBV6-5|once
TGTGCCAGCAGTTCCCTTGGACAGGGATTGAGACAGCCCCAGCATTTT
CASSSLGQGLRQPQHF
>TRBD2|18|TRBJ2-1|TRBV28|.
TGTGCCAGCAGTTTATTGGTTGATGGGACTAGGTTTTACAATGAGCAGTTCTTC
CASSLLVDGTRFYNEQFF
>.|14|TRBJ1-2|TRBV29-1|.
TGCAGCGTGGGCCTTGGGGGCGAAGGTTATGGCTACACCTTC
CSVGLGGEGYGYTF
>.|15|TRBJ1-6|TRBV9|.
TGTGCCAGCAGCGTAGGGTACGGAGTTAATTCACCCCTCCACTTT
CASSVGYGVNSPLHF
>.|14|TRBJ2-1|TRBV6-5|.
TGTGCCAGCATCACAGGATCGGCTTTTAGTGAGCAGTTCTTC
CASITGSAFSEQFF
>TRBD2|14|TRBJ2-1|TRBV11-2|.
TGTGCCAGCAGCTTATCCGGGAGGAGCGATGAGCAGTTCTTC
CASSLSGRSDEQFF
>TRBD2|17|TRBJ2-5|TRBV6-2/TRBV6-3|once
TGTGCCAGCAGTTCTCGGGGACTAGCGGGAGCAGGGGAGACCCAGTACTTC
CASSSRGLAGAGETQYF
>.|15|TRBJ1-6|TRBV25-1|.
TGTGCCAGCAGTGAATGGGAGGGGACGGAATCACCCCTCCACTTT
CASSEWEGTESPLHF
>TRBD2|14|TRBJ2-1|TRBV7-3|.
TGTGCCAGCAGCCAAGGACTAGCTATCCCTGAGCAGTTCTTC
CASSQGLAIPEQFF
>.|15|TRBJ2-1|TRBV27|.
TGTGCCAGCACCCTAGGTCGGAGATCTTACAATGAGCAGTTCTTC
CASTLGRRSYNEQFF
>.|11|TRBJ2-1|TRBV30|.
TGTGCCCTGCCGGGCTACAATGAGCAGTTCTTC
CALPGYNEQFF
>.|13|TRBJ1-2|TRBV7-9|.
TGTGCCAGCAGCCCCCTTGGAGGGTATGGCTACACCTTC
CASSPLGGYGYTF
>TRBD2|14|TRBJ2-1|TRBV27|few
TGTGCCAGCAGTCTAGCGGGTCCTGCCAATGAGCAGTTCTTC
CASSLAGPANEQFF
>TRBD1|14|TRBJ1-6|TRBV6-4|.
TGTGCCAGCAGTGACTCGACAGGGGGTTCACCCCTCCACTTT
CASSDSTGGSPLHF
>.|12|TRBJ1-2|TRBV6-1|.
TGTGCCAGCAGTGACGGTCTCTATGGCTACACCTTC
CASSDGLYGYTF
>.|15|TRBJ1-2|TRBV6-5|.
TGTGCCAGCAGCCGCGGAAGCCCCGATTTAGATGGCTACACCTTC
CASSRGSPDLDGYTF
>.|11|TRBJ2-1|TRBV12-3/TRBV12-4|once
TGTGCCAGCAGTTTAGTCGATGAGCAGTTCTTC
CASSLVDEQFF
>TRBD2|17|TRBJ2-7|TRBV28|.
TGTGCCAGCAGCTTCCTTAGCGGGAGTGTCGGTGGGTACGAGCAGTACTTC
CASSFLSGSVGGYEQYF
>.|13|TRBJ1-2|TRBV30|.
TGTGCCTGGAGTGTGCGGGATAACTATGGCTACACCTTC
CAWSVRDNYGYTF
>.|13|TRBJ1-4|TRBV2|.
TGTGCCAGCAGTCAAGGGTTTATTGGAGGACTGTTTTTT
CASSQGFIGGLFF
>TRBD1|17|TRBJ1-3|TRBV18|.
TGTGCCAGCTCACCCGGGACAGGAACATCCTCTGGAAACACCATATATTTT
CASSPGTGTSSGNTIYF
>TRBD2|15|TRBJ2-7|TRBV18|.
TGTGCCAGCTCACCACTACTAGCGGGAGAATCCGAGCAGTACTTC
CASSPLLAGESEQYF